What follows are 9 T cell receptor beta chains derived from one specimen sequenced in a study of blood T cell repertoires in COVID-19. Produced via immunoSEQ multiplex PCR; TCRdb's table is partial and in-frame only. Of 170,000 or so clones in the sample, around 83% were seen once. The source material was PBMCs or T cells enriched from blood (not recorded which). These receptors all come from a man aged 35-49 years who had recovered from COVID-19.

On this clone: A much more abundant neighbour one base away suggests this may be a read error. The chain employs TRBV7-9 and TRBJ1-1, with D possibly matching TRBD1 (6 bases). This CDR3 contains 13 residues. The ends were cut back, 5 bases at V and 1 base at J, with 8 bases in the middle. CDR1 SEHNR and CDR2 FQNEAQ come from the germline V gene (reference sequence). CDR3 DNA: TGTGCCAGCAGCCAACAGGGGAACACTGAAGCTTTCTTT. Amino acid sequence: CASSQQGNTEAFF.

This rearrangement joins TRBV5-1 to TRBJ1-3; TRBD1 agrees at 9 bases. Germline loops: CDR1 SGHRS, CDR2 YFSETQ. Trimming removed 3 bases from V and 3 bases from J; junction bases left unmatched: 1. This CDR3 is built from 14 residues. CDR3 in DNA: TGCGCCAGCAGCTGGGGACAGGGTGGAAACACCATATATTTT. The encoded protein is CASSWGQGGNTIYF.

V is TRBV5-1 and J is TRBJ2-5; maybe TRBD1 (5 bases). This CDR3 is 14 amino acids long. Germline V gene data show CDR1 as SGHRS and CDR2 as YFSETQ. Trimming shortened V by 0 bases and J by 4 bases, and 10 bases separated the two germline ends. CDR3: CASSLVGEGETQYF. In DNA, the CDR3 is TGCGCCAGCAGCTTGGTAGGGGAAGGAGAGACCCAGTACTTC.

CDR3: CASRKTTGEVSPLHF. The CDR3 nucleotides are TGTGCCAGCAGGAAGACGACAGGGGAGGTTTCACCCCTCCACTTT. J is TRBJ1-6 and V is TRBV27; 8 bases agree with TRBD1. From germline, CDR1 is MNHEY and CDR2 SMNVEV (reference sequence). The CDR3 covers 15 residues. V lost 6 bases and J lost 9; bases outside the gene matches: 10.

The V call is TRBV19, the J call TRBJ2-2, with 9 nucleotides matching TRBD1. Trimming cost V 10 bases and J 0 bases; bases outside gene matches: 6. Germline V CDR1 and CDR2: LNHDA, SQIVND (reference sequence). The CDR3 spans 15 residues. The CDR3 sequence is CATARQGANTGELFF. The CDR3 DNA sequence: TGTGCCACCGCCCGACAGGGGGCGAACACCGGGGAGCTGTTTTTT. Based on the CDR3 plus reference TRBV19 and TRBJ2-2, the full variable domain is DGGITQSPKYLFRKEGQNVTLSCEQNLNHDAMYWYRQDPGQGLRLIYYSQIVNDFQKGDIAEGYSVSREKKESFPLTVTSAQKNPTAFYLCATARQGANTGELFFGEGSRLTVL.

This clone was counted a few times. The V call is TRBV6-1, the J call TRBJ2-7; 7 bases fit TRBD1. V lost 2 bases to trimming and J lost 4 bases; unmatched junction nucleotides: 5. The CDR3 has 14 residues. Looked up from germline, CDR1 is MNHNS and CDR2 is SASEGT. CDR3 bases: TGTGCCAGCAGTGAATCGGGGACAGATTACGAGCAGTACTTC. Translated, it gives CASSESGTDYEQYF.

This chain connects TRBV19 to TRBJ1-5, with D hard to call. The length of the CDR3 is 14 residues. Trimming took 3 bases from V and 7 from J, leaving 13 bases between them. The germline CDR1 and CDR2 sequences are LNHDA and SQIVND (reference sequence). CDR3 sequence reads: CASSILTGVQPQHF. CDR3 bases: TGTGCCAGTAGTATCTTAACGGGAGTGCAGCCCCAGCATTTT.

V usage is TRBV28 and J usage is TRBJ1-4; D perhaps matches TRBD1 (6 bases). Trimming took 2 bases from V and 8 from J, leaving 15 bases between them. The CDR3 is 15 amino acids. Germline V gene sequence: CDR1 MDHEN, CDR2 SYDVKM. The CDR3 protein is CASSLTGRDTEKLFF. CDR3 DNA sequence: TGTGCCAGCAGTTTAACAGGGAGGGACACAGAAAAACTGTTTTTT.

CDR3 residues: CASSTTPGTDTQYF. The CDR3 DNA reads as TGTGCCAGCAGTACAACGCCAGGCACAGATACGCAGTATTTT. V gene TRBV27 combines with J gene TRBJ2-3; D gene unclear. This CDR3 has 14 amino acids. V gave up 5 bases and J gave up 1 base, with 10 bases separating them. Per the germline V gene, CDR1 is MNHEY and CDR2 is SMNVEV (reference sequence).